This TCR beta chain came from a study of blood T cells in healthy people across ages. Findings and limits, study-wide: Considered underestimates were the diversity estimates obtained from one million T cells.

The CDR3 has 15 amino acids. Deletions cut 2 bases from V and 3 bases from J, with 11 bases between. Germline V gene lookup returns CDR1 MNHEY and CDR2 SMNVEV (reference sequence). This clonotype was found a few times. The antigen remains undetermined. The individuals who served as donors were healthy Caucasians living in Russia, aged roughly 6 to 95. Total RNA was extracted at no less than 5.5 micrograms per sample. Through a sample-barcoded 5' primer and a J-beta primer mix, a second PCR was run for about 6 to 11 cycles. In TCRdb, the 5' RACE reads were re-called with MiXCR into one record per CDR3 protein. The sample lists about 760,000 distinct CDR3 sequences; about 61% were seen once.

The chain combines TRBV27 with TRBJ2-1; tentatively, D is TRBD1 or TRBD2 (6 bases each). This TCR was sampled from a man aged 35 to 55 in good health. The sequencing sample was made of blood. The DNA for the CDR3 is TGTGCCAGCAGTTTACACGAGGGGGGCTACAATGAGCAGTTCTTC. Encoded protein: CASSLHEGGYNEQFF.